The 18 T cell receptor beta chains presented below share a single source sample, sequenced in a study of high-grade serous ovarian cancer treatment subgroups. The tumor samples were collected prior to definitive surgery or chemotherapy. Some clones are missing from TCRdb's copy, which holds only in-frame ones; the method was immunoSEQ multiplex PCR. Among some 15,000 clones listed, 86% were seen once. Material for sequencing was tumor tissue. All receptors derive from a human donor with high-grade serous ovarian cancer.

The V gene is TRBV28, the J gene TRBJ1-1; D is possibly TRBD1 (6 bases). Germline V gene lookup returns CDR1 MDHEN and CDR2 SYDVKM. Trimming removed 9 bases from V and 6 bases from J, with 26 bases in between. The length of the CDR3 is 16 residues. This chain's CDR3 is CASSTEGRGKGAEAFF. CDR3 DNA: TGTGCCAGTTCGACTGAGGGCAGGGGAAAAGGAGCTGAAGCTTTCTTT.

The chain is built from TRBV14 and TRBJ2-1; D not certain. Per germline, CDR1 SGHDN and CDR2 FVKESK. V lost 0 bases and J lost 9, with 9 bases in between. This CDR3 has 13 amino acids. CDR3 sequence: CASSQDTPVEQFF. The DNA for the CDR3 is TGTGCCAGCAGCCAAGATACGCCCGTTGAGCAGTTCTTC. Variable domain in full (rest from reference TRBV14 and TRBJ2-1): EAGVTQFPSHSVIEKGQTVTLRCDPISGHDNLYWYRRVMGKEIKFLLHFVKESKQDESGMPNNRFLAERTGGTYSTLKVQPAELEDSGVYFCASSQDTPVEQFFGPGTRLTVL.

The V and J genes are TRBV9 and TRBJ2-5, with TRBD2 matching over 8 bases. CDR1 and CDR2 (germline): SGDLS, YYNGEE. This CDR3 region has 17 residues. The V and J ends lost 1 base and 5 bases, in that order; junction bases with no gene match: 13. The CDR3 loop reads CASSVTGTGGAGETQYF. In DNA, the CDR3 is TGTGCCAGCAGCGTAACGGGGACCGGGGGGGCCGGGGAGACCCAGTACTTC.

This chain links TRBV4-1 with TRBJ2-3; a possible D gene is TRBD2 (6 bases). Deletions cut 2 bases from V and 2 bases from J, with 11 bases between. Germline V gene lookup returns CDR1 MGHRA and CDR2 YSYEKL. The CDR3 covers 15 residues. CDR3 region: CASSQSGLTTDTQYF. The CDR3 region has the DNA TGCGCCAGCAGCCAATCCGGACTAACCACAGATACGCAGTATTTT.

The chain links TRBV28 to TRBJ2-2; TRBD1 matches 10 bases. Per the germline V gene, CDR1 is MDHEN and CDR2 is SYDVKM. The CDR3 contains 17 residues. The trim removed 7 bases at V and 4 bases at J, leaving 12 bases unmatched. The CDR3 loop reads CASISGQGYEGTGELFF. CDR3 in DNA: TGTGCCAGCATATCGGGACAGGGGTACGAGGGCACCGGGGAGCTGTTTTTT.

CDR3 residues: CASNGGGHYGYTF. The CDR3 coding sequence is TGTGCCAGTAATGGGGGGGGTCACTATGGCTACACCTTC. The chain recombines TRBV19 with TRBJ1-2; TRBD1 is a possible D gene (5 bases). Germline V CDR1 and CDR2: LNHDA, SQIVND (reference sequence). Trimming took 7 bases from V and 3 from J, leaving 12 bases between them. This CDR3 comprises 13 residues.

This rearrangement joins TRBV6-1 to TRBJ1-2, with D tentatively TRBD1 (6 bases). The CDR3 covers 16 residues. The V gene's germline CDR1 is MNHNS and CDR2 SASEGT. V lost 1 base and J 8 bases, leaving 20 bases between the germline ends. The CDR3 here is CASSEGSLQGRGGYTF. The DNA for the CDR3 is TGTGCCAGCAGTGAAGGGAGCCTACAGGGTAGGGGCGGCTACACCTTC.

The chain is built from TRBV9 and TRBJ1-1; 9 bases are a match to TRBD1. This CDR3 spans 14 amino acids. J was trimmed by 6 bases and V by 4 bases; bases with no gene match: 7. Germline V lookup: CDR1 SGDLS, CDR2 YYNGEE. CDR3 sequence (DNA): TGTGCCAGCAGCCCGAGGACAGGGGAGGCTGAAGCTTTCTTT. Encoded protein: CASSPRTGEAEAFF.

V gene TRBV7-9 combines with J gene TRBJ2-7, with TRBD1 matching over 8 bases. V dropped 4 bases and J dropped 2; count of bases not matched to a gene: 4. The CDR3 has 14 amino acids. Germline loops: CDR1 SEHNR, CDR2 FQNEAQ (reference sequence). The chain's CDR3 is CASSSVDRAYEQYF. CDR3 DNA: TGTGCCAGCAGCTCAGTGGACAGGGCCTACGAGCAGTACTTC. The full variable domain, with the rest looked up from reference TRBV7-9 and TRBJ2-7, is DTGVSQNPRHKITKRGQNVTFRCDPISEHNRLYWYRQTLGQGPEFLTYFQNEAQLEKSRLLSDRFSAERPKGSFSTLEIQRTEQGDSAMYLCASSSVDRAYEQYFGPGTRLTVT.

This sequence joins TRBV9 and TRBJ1-6, with D uncertain. The V gene's germline CDR1 is SGDLS and CDR2 YYNGEE. This CDR3 is 14 amino acids long. V shed 3 bases and J shed 6 bases, with 10 bases lying between them. The CDR3 DNA sequence: TGTGCCAGCAGCGCGGACCCTCTTAATTCACCCCTCCACTTT. Amino acids: CASSADPLNSPLHF. The whole variable domain, filled in from reference TRBV9 and TRBJ1-6, reads DSGVTQTPKHLITATGQRVTLRCSPRSGDLSVYWYQQSLDQGLQFLIQYYNGEERAKGNILERFSAQQFPDLHSELNLSSLELGDSALYFCASSADPLNSPLHFGNGTRLTVT.

The gene calls are TRBV4-3 and TRBJ1-4, with D maybe TRBD1 (5 bases). The V and J ends lost 1 base and 7 bases respectively, with 16 bases between them. In germline, CDR1 is LGHNA, CDR2 YSLEER. The CDR3 has 16 residues. The CDR3 DNA reads TGCGCCAGCAGCCAAGGCCTAGGCGACAGAGGTGAAAAACTGTTTTTT. It codes for CASSQGLGDRGEKLFF.

The V call is TRBV7-8, the J call TRBJ2-3, with TRBD2 identical over 8 bases. This CDR3 spans 17 amino acids. Germline CDR1 reads SGHVS; CDR2 reads FQNEAQ. Trimming took 2 bases from V and 2 from J; bases not matched to a gene: 9. The CDR3 DNA is TGTGCCAGCAGCTTAAGGTTAAGGCGGGGGGACACAGATACGCAGTATTTT. It yields the protein CASSLRLRRGDTDTQYF. Full variable domain (rest looked up from reference TRBV7-8 and TRBJ2-3): GAGVSQSPRYKVAKRGQDVALRCDPISGHVSLFWYQQALGQGPEFLTYFQNEAQLDKSGLPSDRFFAERPEGSVSTLKIQRTQQEDSAVYLCASSLRLRRGDTDTQYFGPGTRLTVL.

V and J are TRBV30 and TRBJ2-3; 8 nucleotides agree with TRBD2. The V gene's germline CDR1 is GTSNPN and CDR2 SVGIG (reference sequence). The CDR3 contains 15 residues. V lost 0 bases, J lost 4 bases, and 6 bases stayed unmatched. The CDR3 loop is CAWSVHGAGADTQYF. The CDR3 region has the DNA TGTGCCTGGAGTGTACACGGAGCGGGAGCAGATACGCAGTATTTT.

The genes are TRBV15 and TRBJ2-5; TRBD1 agrees at 9 bases. J lost 0 bases, V lost 4 bases, and 15 bases had no gene match. Per the germline V gene, CDR1 is LNHNV and CDR2 is YYDKDF (reference sequence). This CDR3 has 19 amino acids. The CDR3 is CATSTREGGQGYDQETQYF. The CDR3 DNA sequence: TGTGCCACCAGCACAAGAGAGGGGGGACAGGGTTACGACCAAGAGACCCAGTACTTC.

J is TRBJ2-7 and V is TRBV10-3, with 8 bases aligning to TRBD1. This CDR3 comprises 12 residues. In germline, CDR1 is ENHRY, CDR2 SYGVKD. The ends lost 6 bases at V and 3 bases at J; junction bases unmatched: 1. The CDR3 nucleotides read TGTGCCATCAGCGGGACAGGCTACGAGCAGTACTTC. Translation: CAISGTGYEQYF.

This chain uses TRBV7-8 with TRBJ2-2, with D unclear. Germline loops: CDR1 SGHVS, CDR2 FQNEAQ. Trimming left V 6 bases short and J 2 bases short, with 4 bases between. This CDR3 contains 12 residues. CDR3: CASRINTGELFF. The CDR3 DNA follows: TGTGCCAGCAGAATCAACACCGGGGAGCTGTTTTTT.

The genes are TRBV7-9 and TRBJ2-7; D is perhaps TRBD1 (6 bases). Germline assignment: CDR1 SEHNR and CDR2 FQNEAQ (reference sequence). With 1 base removed from V and 3 bases from J, the gap between germline ends came to 7 bases. This CDR3 has 13 residues. This CDR3 is CASSLVGGYEQYF. CDR3 sequence (DNA): TGTGCCAGCAGCTTAGTAGGGGGCTACGAGCAGTACTTC.

The rearrangement joins TRBV9 to TRBJ2-3, with D perhaps TRBD2 (5 bases). The ends were cut back, 3 bases at V and 8 bases at J, with 16 bases in the middle. The CDR3 contains 14 residues. From germline, CDR1 is SGDLS and CDR2 YYNGEE. CDR3 amino acids: CASSATTGSVTQYF. The CDR3, as DNA: TGTGCCAGCAGCGCCACGACTGGTAGCGTTACGCAGTATTTT. Combining the CDR3 with reference TRBV9 and TRBJ2-3 gives the whole variable domain DSGVTQTPKHLITATGQRVTLRCSPRSGDLSVYWYQQSLDQGLQFLIQYYNGEERAKGNILERFSAQQFPDLHSELNLSSLELGDSALYFCASSATTGSVTQYFGPGTRLTVL.